This section outlines one T cell receptor (beta chain) sequence together with its context. As yet, its antigen is unknown. One end of the junction varies from germline; a read error may be responsible. TCRdb used MiXCR to reprocess the RACE reads, holding one entry per CDR3 protein. This sample has 300,000 to 350,000 distinct CDR3 sequences; around 7% occur once, and the top ten carry 8.4%. Looked up from germline, CDR1 is LGHDT and CDR2 is YNNKEL (reference sequence). The CDR3 runs 14 residues. The data were taken from a study of human T cells and chemical hapten exposure. The time point is: patch test 1, 2 weeks after DPC sensitization. As for treatment: therapeutic diphenylcyclopropenone sensitization with weekly scalp DPC. Findings and caveats of the study: In comparison with controls, expanded TCRs gave rise to a significantly larger number of large CDR3 similarity clusters.

This chain joins TRBV3-1 and TRBJ2-7; 7 bases match TRBD2. Here the sequenced sample was whole blood, taken in connection with sensitization to the hapten diphenylcyclopropenone (DPC). This receptor was taken from a woman younger than 30 with alopecia areata. Some clones in this sample may be carry-over from other donors' samples. CDR3 amino acids: CASSKEARRGEQYF. The CDR3 nucleotides are TGTGCCAGCAGCAAAGAGGCCCGGCGGGGGGAGCAGTACTTC.